This TCR beta chain was captured in a study of blood T cell repertoires in COVID-19. Background on the study: Samples came from the United States, Italy and Spain, spanning acute and convalescent COVID-19. PBMCs, B-cell-depleted T cells, or T cells were the source of the cDNA or gDNA that made up the material.

Per the authors' pipeline: Reference gene primer amplification yielded estimated nucleated cell counts. Some clones are missing from TCRdb's copy, which holds only in-frame ones; the method was immunoSEQ multiplex PCR. That table is the source of V, J and clone size, and D and trimming were worked out from the DNA. This table holds about 300,000 clones, about 91% found once. Recruited during active infection, patients (from Seattle) were subsequently followed longitudinally. The germline V and J ends were trimmed by 6 bases and 0 bases, with 18 bases remaining between them. The CDR3 has 16 amino acids. CDR1 is SQVTM, CDR2 ANQGSEA, per germline.

This TCR was sampled from a woman in her thirties with COVID-19, enrolled during active disease. Sequenced: peripheral blood. This sequence joins TRBV29-1 and TRBJ1-3; D perhaps matches TRBD1 (6 bases). CDR3 loop: CSVTIRGPGSGNTIYF. CDR3 sequence (DNA): TGCAGCGTGACAATCAGGGGACCTGGCTCTGGAAACACCATATATTTT.